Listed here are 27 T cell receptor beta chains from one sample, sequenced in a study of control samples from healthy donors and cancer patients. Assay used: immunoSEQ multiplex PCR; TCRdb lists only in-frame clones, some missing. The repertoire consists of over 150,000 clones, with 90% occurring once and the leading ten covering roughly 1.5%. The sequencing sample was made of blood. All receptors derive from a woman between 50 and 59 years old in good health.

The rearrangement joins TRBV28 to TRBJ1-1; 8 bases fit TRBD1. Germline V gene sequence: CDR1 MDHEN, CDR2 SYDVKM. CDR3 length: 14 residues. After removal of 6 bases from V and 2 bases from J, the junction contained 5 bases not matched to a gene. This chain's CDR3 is CASRATGVNTEAFF. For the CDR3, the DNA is TGTGCCAGCAGAGCGACAGGGGTTAACACTGAAGCTTTCTTT.

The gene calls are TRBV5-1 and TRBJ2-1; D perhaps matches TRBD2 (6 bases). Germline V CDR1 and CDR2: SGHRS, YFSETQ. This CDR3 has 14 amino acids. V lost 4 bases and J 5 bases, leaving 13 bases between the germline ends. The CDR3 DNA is TGCGCCAGCAGCGCGGGACCCGCAAACAATGAGCAGTTCTTC. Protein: CASSAGPANNEQFF.

DNA for the CDR3: TGTGCCAGCAGTTACTCTAAGGGGCCAGGCGAGCAGTACTTC. Amino acid sequence: CASSYSKGPGEQYF. The chain joins TRBV6-5 to TRBJ2-7; D is perhaps TRBD1 (5 bases). CDR3 length: 14 residues. Trimming left V 0 bases short and J 6 bases short, with 12 bases between. In germline, CDR1 is MNHEY, CDR2 SVGAGI.

CDR3 DNA sequence: TGTGCCAGCAGGGACCCAGTAACGCCCTCCTACAATGAGCAGTTCTTC. Protein: CASRDPVTPSYNEQFF. The chain uses TRBV6-7 and TRBJ2-1; D remains unclear. TRBV6-7 counts as an open reading frame of uncertain function. Trimming took 6 bases from V and 0 from J, leaving 15 bases between them. This CDR3 has 16 amino acids.

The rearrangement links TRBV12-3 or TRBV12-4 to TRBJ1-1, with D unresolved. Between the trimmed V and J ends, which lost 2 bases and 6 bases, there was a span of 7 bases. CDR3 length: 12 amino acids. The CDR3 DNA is TGTGCCAGCAGTTTAATGGTTTCTGAAGCTTTCTTT. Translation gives CASSLMVSEAFF.

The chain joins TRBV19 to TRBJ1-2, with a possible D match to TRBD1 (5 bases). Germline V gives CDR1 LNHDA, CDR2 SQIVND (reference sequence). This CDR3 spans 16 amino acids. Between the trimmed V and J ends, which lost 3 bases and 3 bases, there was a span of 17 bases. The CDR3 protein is CASSILQTDRHYGYTF. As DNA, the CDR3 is TGTGCCAGTAGTATCCTGCAGACTGACAGACACTATGGCTACACCTTC.

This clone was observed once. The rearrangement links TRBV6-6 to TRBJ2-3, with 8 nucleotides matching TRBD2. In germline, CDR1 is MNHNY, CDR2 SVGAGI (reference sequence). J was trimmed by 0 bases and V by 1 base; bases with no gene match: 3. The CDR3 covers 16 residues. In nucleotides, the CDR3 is TGTGCCAGCAGTTACTGGAGCGGGAGAAGCACAGATACGCAGTATTTT. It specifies CASSYWSGRSTDTQYF.

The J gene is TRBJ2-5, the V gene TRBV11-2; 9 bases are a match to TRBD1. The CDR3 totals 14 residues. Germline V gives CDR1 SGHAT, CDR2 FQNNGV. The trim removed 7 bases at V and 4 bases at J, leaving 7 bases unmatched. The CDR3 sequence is CASKVTGGVETQYF. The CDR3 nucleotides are TGTGCCAGCAAGGTGACAGGGGGAGTAGAGACCCAGTACTTC.

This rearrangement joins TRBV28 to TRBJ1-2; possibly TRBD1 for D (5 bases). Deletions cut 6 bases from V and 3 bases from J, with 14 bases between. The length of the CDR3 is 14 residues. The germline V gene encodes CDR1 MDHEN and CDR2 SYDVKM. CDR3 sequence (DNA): TGTGCCAGCAGCTCCCCGGGGCGAGACTATGGCTACACCTTC. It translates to CASSSPGRDYGYTF.

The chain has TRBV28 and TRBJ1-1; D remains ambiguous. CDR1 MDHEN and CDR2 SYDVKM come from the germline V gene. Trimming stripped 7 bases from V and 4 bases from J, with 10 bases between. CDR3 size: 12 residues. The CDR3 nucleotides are TGTGCCAGCACCAAAGGGTTCACTGAAGCTTTCTTT. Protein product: CASTKGFTEAFF.

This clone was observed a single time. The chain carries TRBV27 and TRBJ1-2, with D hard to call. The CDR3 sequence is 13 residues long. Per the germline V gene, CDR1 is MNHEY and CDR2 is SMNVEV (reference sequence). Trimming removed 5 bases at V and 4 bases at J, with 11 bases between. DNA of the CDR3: TGTGCCAGCAGTACTGGAGGTAGCTATGGCTACACCTTC. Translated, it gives CASSTGGSYGYTF.

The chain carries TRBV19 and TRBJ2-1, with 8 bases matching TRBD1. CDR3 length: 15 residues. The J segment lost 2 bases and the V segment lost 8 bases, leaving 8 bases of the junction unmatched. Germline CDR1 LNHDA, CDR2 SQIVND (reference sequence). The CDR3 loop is CASSRTGRPYNEQFF. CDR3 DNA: TGTGCCAGTTCTAGGACAGGGCGACCCTACAATGAGCAGTTCTTC.

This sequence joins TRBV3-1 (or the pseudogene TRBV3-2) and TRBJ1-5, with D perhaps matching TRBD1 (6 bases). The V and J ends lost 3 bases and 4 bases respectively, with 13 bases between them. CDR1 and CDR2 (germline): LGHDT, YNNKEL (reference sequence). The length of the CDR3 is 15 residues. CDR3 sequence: CASSQGQGINQPQHF. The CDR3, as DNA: TGTGCCAGCAGCCAGGGGCAGGGGATTAATCAGCCCCAGCATTTT.

The CDR3 loop reads CASEYREFYEQYF. The CDR3 bases are TGTGCCAGCGAGTACCGCGAGTTCTACGAGCAGTACTTC. This chain uses TRBV6-5 with TRBJ2-7; the D is unclear. This CDR3 has 13 amino acids. CDR1 and CDR2 (germline): MNHEY, SVGAGI. Deletions cut 8 bases from V and 3 bases from J, with 14 bases between.

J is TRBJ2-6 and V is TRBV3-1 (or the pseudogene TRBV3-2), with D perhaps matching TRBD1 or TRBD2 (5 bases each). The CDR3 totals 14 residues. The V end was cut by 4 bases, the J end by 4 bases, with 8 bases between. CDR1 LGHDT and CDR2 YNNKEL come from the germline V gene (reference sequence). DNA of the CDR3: TGTGCCAGCAGCCCGAGGGGAGGGGCCAACGTCCTGACTTTC. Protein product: CASSPRGGANVLTF.

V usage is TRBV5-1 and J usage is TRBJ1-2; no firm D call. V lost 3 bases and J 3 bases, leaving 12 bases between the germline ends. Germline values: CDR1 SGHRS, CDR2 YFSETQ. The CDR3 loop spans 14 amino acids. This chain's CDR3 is CASSYDPGDYGYTF. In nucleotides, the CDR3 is TGCGCCAGCAGCTACGACCCGGGAGACTATGGCTACACCTTC.

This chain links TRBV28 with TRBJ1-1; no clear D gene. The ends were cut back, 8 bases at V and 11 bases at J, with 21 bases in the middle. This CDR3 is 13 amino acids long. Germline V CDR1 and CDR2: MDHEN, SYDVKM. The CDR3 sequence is CASRPGGILGAFF. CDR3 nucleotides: TGTGCCAGCCGTCCCGGAGGTATCCTGGGGGCTTTCTTT.

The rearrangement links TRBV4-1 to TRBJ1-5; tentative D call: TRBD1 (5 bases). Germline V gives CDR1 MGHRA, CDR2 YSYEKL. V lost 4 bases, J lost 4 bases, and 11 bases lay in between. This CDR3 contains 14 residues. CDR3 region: CASSPGRRNQPQHF. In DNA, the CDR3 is TGCGCCAGCAGCCCGGGACGGCGAAATCAGCCCCAGCATTTT.

The CDR3 coding sequence is TGCGCCAGCAGCTTGAATGGCAGGTCCACAGATACGCAGTATTTT. Its translation is CASSLNGRSTDTQYF. The chain uses TRBV5-1 and TRBJ2-3, with unresolved D. V dropped 1 base and J dropped 2 bases, with 11 bases sitting between them. Germline-derived CDR1 and CDR2 are SGHRS and YFSETQ. The CDR3 has 15 amino acids.

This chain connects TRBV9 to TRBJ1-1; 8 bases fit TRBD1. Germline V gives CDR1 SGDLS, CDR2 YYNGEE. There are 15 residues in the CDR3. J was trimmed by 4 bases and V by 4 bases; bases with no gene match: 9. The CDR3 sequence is CASSLQGARSTEAFF. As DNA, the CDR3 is TGTGCCAGCAGCTTGCAGGGGGCGAGGAGCACTGAAGCTTTCTTT.

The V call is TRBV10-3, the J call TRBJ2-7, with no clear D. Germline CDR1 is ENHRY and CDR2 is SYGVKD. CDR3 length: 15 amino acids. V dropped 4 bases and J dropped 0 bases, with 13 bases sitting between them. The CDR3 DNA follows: TGTGCCATCAGTGGAAGATCGCCAGACTCCTACGAGCAGTACTTC. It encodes CAISGRSPDSYEQYF.

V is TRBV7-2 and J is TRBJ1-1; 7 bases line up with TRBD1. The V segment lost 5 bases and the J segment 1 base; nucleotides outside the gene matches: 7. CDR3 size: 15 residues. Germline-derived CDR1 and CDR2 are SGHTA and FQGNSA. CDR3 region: CASSPGGARNTEAFF. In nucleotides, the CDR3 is TGTGCCAGCAGCCCAGGGGGGGCCCGGAACACTGAAGCTTTCTTT.

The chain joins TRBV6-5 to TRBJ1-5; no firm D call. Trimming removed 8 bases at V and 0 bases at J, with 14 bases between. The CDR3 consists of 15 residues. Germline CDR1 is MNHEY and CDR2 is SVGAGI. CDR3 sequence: CASRRAVYSNQPQHF. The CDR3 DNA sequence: TGTGCCAGCCGACGGGCAGTTTATAGCAATCAGCCCCAGCATTTT.

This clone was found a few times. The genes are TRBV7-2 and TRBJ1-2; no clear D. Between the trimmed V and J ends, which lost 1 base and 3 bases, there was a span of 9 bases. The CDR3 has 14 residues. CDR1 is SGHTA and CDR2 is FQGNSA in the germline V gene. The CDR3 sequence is CASSLGGPYYGYTF. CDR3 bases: TGTGCCAGCAGCTTAGGAGGGCCCTACTATGGCTACACCTTC.

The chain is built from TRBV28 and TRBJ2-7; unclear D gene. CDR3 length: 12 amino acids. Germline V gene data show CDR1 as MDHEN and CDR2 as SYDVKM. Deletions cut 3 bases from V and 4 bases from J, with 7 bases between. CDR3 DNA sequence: TGTGCCAGCAGTTTTTCCGGGTACGAGCAGTACTTC. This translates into CASSFSGYEQYF.

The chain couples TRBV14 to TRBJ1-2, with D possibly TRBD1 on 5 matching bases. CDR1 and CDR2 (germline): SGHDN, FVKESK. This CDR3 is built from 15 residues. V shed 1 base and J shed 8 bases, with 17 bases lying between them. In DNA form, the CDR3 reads TGTGCCAGCAGCCAAGCTGCGGGGGTAGCGGGCGGCTACACCTTC. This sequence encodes CASSQAAGVAGGYTF.

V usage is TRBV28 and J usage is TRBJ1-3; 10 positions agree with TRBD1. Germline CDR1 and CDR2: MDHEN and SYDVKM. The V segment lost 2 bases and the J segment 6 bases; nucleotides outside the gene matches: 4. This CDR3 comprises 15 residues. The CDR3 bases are TGTGCCAGCAGTTTAGGGACAGGGGTAGAAAACACCATATATTTT. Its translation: CASSLGTGVENTIYF.